The entry below gives a single T cell receptor (beta chain) sequence along with its context. This entry comes from a study of blood T cell repertoires in COVID-19. For the study at large: From the United States, Italy and Spain came samples of acute and convalescent COVID-19. T cells, B-cell-depleted T cells, or PBMCs provided the cDNA or gDNA that served as material.

Germline-derived CDR1 and CDR2 are SGHTA and FQGNSA. Trimming took 5 bases from V and 4 from J; bases not matched to a gene: 10. The CDR3 runs to 16 residues. In the source study's methods: How many nucleated cells were present was estimated from reference gene primer amplification. Assay used: immunoSEQ multiplex PCR; TCRdb lists only in-frame clones, some missing. That table gives V, J and clone size, and the DNA gave D and trimming. The sample carries 150,000 to 200,000 clones, approximately 90% recorded once. Source material: peripheral blood. The gene calls are TRBV7-2 and TRBJ1-5; 8 nucleotides line up with TRBD1. The receptor comes from a man aged 18 to 30 with acute or convalescent COVID-19. Here the CDR3 reads CASSPQSQGANQPQHF. DNA for the CDR3: TGTGCCAGCAGCCCACAGAGCCAGGGGGCAAATCAGCCCCAGCATTTT.